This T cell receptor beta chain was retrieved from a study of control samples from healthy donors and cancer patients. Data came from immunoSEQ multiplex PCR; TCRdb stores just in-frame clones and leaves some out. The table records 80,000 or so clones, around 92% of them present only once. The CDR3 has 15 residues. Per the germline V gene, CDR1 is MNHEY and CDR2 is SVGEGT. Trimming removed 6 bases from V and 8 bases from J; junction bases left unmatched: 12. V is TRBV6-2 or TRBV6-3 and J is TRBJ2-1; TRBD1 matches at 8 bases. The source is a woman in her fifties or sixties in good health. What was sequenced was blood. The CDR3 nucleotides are TGTGCCAGCAGCCGCGGACAGGGCTTAAGCGATGAGCAGTTCTTC. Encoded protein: CASSRGQGLSDEQFF.